The 32 T cell receptor beta chains presented below share a single source sample, sequenced in a study of T cell responses to AZD1222 COVID-19 vaccine. Assay used: immunoSEQ multiplex PCR; TCRdb lists only in-frame clones, some missing. The table has more than 150,000 clones, about 89% seen once. Sequencing used peripheral blood, obtained on day 0 of MenACWY control vaccination. Receptor source: an adult in good health.

The V and J genes are TRBV5-6 and TRBJ1-2; D not resolved. The V gene's germline CDR1 is SGHDT and CDR2 YYEEEE. This CDR3 contains 13 residues. Trimming stripped 4 bases from V and 4 bases from J, with 11 bases between. In nucleotides, the CDR3 is TGTGCCAGCAGCCCTTCGGAGGCCTATGGCTACACCTTC. Translation gives CASSPSEAYGYTF.

The J gene is TRBJ2-5, the V gene TRBV20-1; D uncertain. CDR3 length: 11 residues. Deletions cut 5 bases from V and 4 bases from J, with 8 bases between. In germline, CDR1 is DFQATT, CDR2 SNEGSKA (reference sequence). CDR3 loop: CSAEHRETQYF. The CDR3 DNA follows: TGCAGTGCTGAACACCGAGAGACCCAGTACTTC.

This clone was recorded only once. This chain uses TRBV5-5 with TRBJ2-5, with D possibly matching TRBD2 (7 bases). Germline values: CDR1 SGHKS, CDR2 YYEKEE (reference sequence). The CDR3 is 16 residues long. V lost 4 bases and J 1 base, leaving 17 bases between the germline ends. CDR3 residues: CASSRRGGNGQETQYF. The CDR3 DNA sequence: TGTGCCAGCAGCCGTAGGGGGGGAAACGGCCAAGAGACCCAGTACTTC.

This chain connects TRBV19 to TRBJ2-3, with 7 bases lining up with TRBD1. Germline V gene sequence: CDR1 LNHDA, CDR2 SQIVND (reference sequence). This CDR3 has 14 amino acids. V gave up 8 bases and J gave up 0 bases; unmatched junction bases: 5. In DNA form, the CDR3 reads TGTGCCAGTGCCGGACAGGTTAGCACAGATACGCAGTATTTT. Protein sequence: CASAGQVSTDTQYF.

This chain joins TRBV10-3 and TRBJ2-7, with unresolved D. Germline V gives CDR1 ENHRY, CDR2 SYGVKD. This CDR3 is built from 12 residues. V was clipped by 5 bases and J by 3 bases, with 8 bases between them. CDR3 DNA: TGTGCCATCAGTACGACTGTCTACGAGCAGTACTTC. It specifies CAISTTVYEQYF.

The chain couples TRBV5-8 to TRBJ1-2; 8 nucleotides agree with TRBD1. J was trimmed by 3 bases and V by 1 base; bases with no gene match: 8. Germline-derived CDR1 and CDR2 are SGHTS and YDEGEE. The CDR3 loop spans 16 amino acids. CDR3 sequence reads: CASSLRPWTGHYGYTF. As DNA, the CDR3 is TGTGCCAGCAGCTTGAGGCCATGGACAGGGCACTATGGCTACACCTTC.

J is TRBJ1-1 and V is TRBV5-1; 9 positions agree with TRBD1. The junction had 13 bases not matched to a gene; V was cut back by 3 bases and J by 1 base. In germline, CDR1 is SGHRS, CDR2 YFSETQ. There are 18 residues in the CDR3. In nucleotides, the CDR3 is TGCGCCAGCAGCTCCGGGACAGGGTCGATCCGGACGAACACTGAAGCTTTCTTT. Translation gives CASSSGTGSIRTNTEAFF.

The gene calls are TRBV9 and TRBJ2-3; D perhaps matches TRBD2 (5 bases). Germline CDR1 is SGDLS and CDR2 is YYNGEE. V was clipped by 3 bases and J by 5 bases, with 16 bases between them. The CDR3 is 15 residues long. This CDR3 reads CASSASQLEGDTQYF. The CDR3 region has the DNA TGTGCCAGCAGCGCCTCGCAACTAGAGGGAGATACGCAGTATTTT.

The chain recombines TRBV27 with TRBJ2-3, with D tentatively TRBD1 (6 bases). The germline gives CDR1 MNHEY, CDR2 SMNVEV (reference sequence). V gave up 2 bases and J gave up 0 bases, with 6 bases separating them. The CDR3 contains 14 residues. The CDR3 loop reads CASSLGQSTDTQYF. The CDR3 bases are TGTGCCAGCAGTTTAGGACAGAGCACAGATACGCAGTATTTT.

This chain uses TRBV25-1 with TRBJ1-6; 7 bases are shared with TRBD1. The length of the CDR3 is 15 residues. CDR1 is MGHDK and CDR2 is SYGVNS in the germline V gene. The ends lost 7 bases at V and 8 bases at J; junction bases unmatched: 11. This CDR3 reads CASTPRTGKDSPLHF. The CDR3, as DNA: TGTGCCAGCACCCCTAGGACAGGAAAGGATTCACCCCTCCACTTT.

This clone was detected only once. The chain links TRBV7-6 to TRBJ1-2; 8 bases match TRBD1. CDR1 SGHVS and CDR2 FNYEAQ come from the germline V gene. The V and J ends lost 5 bases and 7 bases, in that order; junction bases with no gene match: 9. There are 14 residues in the CDR3. The CDR3 here is CASSPTGTGSGYTF. CDR3 in DNA: TGTGCCAGCAGCCCCACCGGGACAGGCTCTGGCTACACCTTC.

The rearrangement uses TRBV2 and TRBJ1-4, with D unresolved. The CDR3 sequence is 13 residues long. Germline V gene lookup returns CDR1 SNHLY and CDR2 FYNNEI. With 7 bases removed from V and 0 bases from J, the gap between germline ends came to 6 bases. The CDR3 loop is CASTMATNEKLFF. The CDR3 nucleotides read TGTGCCAGCACGATGGCAACTAATGAAAAACTGTTTTTT. The whole variable domain, filled in from reference TRBV2 and TRBJ1-4, reads EPEVTQTPSHQVTQMGQEVILRCVPISNHLYFYWYRQILGQKVEFLVSFYNNEISEKSEIFDDQFSVERPDGSNFTLKIRSTKLEDSAMYFCASTMATNEKLFFGSGTQLSVL.

This clone has just one count. V gene TRBV20-1 combines with J gene TRBJ1-2; D call uncertain. With 5 bases removed from V and 7 bases from J, the gap between germline ends came to 11 bases. The length of the CDR3 is 11 residues. Per the germline V gene, CDR1 is DFQATT and CDR2 is SNEGSKA (reference sequence). The CDR3 region has the DNA TGCAGTGCTTCCCCCTCGCGTGGCTACACCTTC. Its protein is CSASPSRGYTF.

The chain combines TRBV30 with TRBJ1-2; D uncertain. CDR3 length: 12 residues. CDR1 and CDR2 (germline): GTSNPN, SVGIG (reference sequence). Trimming cost V 0 bases and J 5 bases, with 7 bases left between them. CDR3 sequence: CAWSVTGYGYTF. CDR3 coding DNA: TGTGCCTGGAGTGTAACGGGATATGGCTACACCTTC.

CDR3 residues: CASSMRFSGANVLTF. CDR3 DNA sequence: TGTGCCAGTAGTATGCGTTTCTCTGGGGCCAACGTCCTGACTTTC. The chain joins TRBV19 to TRBJ2-6; no reliable D call. This CDR3 spans 15 amino acids. Germline V gene lookup returns CDR1 LNHDA and CDR2 SQIVND (reference sequence). V was cut by 3 bases and J by 0 bases, with 6 bases left in between.

The V and J genes are TRBV7-9 and TRBJ2-3, with D unresolved. V gave up 1 base and J gave up 6 bases, with 2 bases separating them. The CDR3 is made up of 11 amino acids. Germline V lookup: CDR1 SEHNR, CDR2 FQNEAQ (reference sequence). CDR3 sequence reads: CASSLVDTQYF. For the CDR3, the DNA is TGTGCCAGCAGCTTAGTTGATACGCAGTATTTT.

This chain joins TRBV7-9 and TRBJ2-7, with TRBD2 matching over 7 bases. V lost 2 bases, J lost 3 bases, and 4 bases stayed unmatched. This CDR3 contains 14 residues. Germline CDR1 is SEHNR and CDR2 is FQNEAQ (reference sequence). Written as DNA, the CDR3 is TGTGCCAGCAGCTTACGCGGGGGTGACTACGAGCAGTACTTC. This encodes CASSLRGGDYEQYF.

This rearrangement joins TRBV1 to TRBJ2-7; the D call in the table, TRBD1, was not verified against the DNA. TRBV1 is shown as a pseudogene. The CDR3 consists of 18 residues. CDR3 protein: CTSSQDPRRAYLPPEQYF. Written as DNA, the CDR3 is TGCACCAGCAGCCAAGATCCACGCAGGGCTTACCTCCCTCCCGAGCAGTACTTC.

The chain is built from TRBV29-1 and TRBJ2-7; 8 bases are a match to TRBD2. This CDR3 is built from 12 residues. Germline CDR1 and CDR2: SQVTM and ANQGSEA. V trimming: 8 bases; J trimming: 2 bases; junction bases outside the gene matches: 5. The CDR3 sequence is CSTRAGAYEQYF. The DNA of the CDR3 is TGCAGCACCCGAGCGGGAGCCTACGAGCAGTACTTC.

The V gene is TRBV6-2 or TRBV6-3, the J gene TRBJ2-3, with TRBD1 matching over 10 bases. The trim removed 3 bases at V and 0 bases at J, leaving 18 bases unmatched. Looked up from germline, CDR1 is MNHEY and CDR2 is SVGEGT. CDR3 size: 21 residues. Here the CDR3 DNA reads TGTGCCAGCAGTTATCCGGGACAGGGGAAGTCTGGGGTCCCCAGCACAGATACGCAGTATTTT. This translates into CASSYPGQGKSGVPSTDTQYF.

The chain uses TRBV20-1 and TRBJ1-6; a weak D match, TRBD1 (5 bases). Germline V gene lookup returns CDR1 DFQATT and CDR2 SNEGSKA (reference sequence). Trimming left V 3 bases short and J 6 bases short, with 12 bases between. CDR3 length: 14 amino acids. For the CDR3, the DNA is TGCAGTGCTAGTCGGGGGTTAGGTAATTCACCCCTCCACTTT. Translation gives CSASRGLGNSPLHF.

The chain couples TRBV5-4 to TRBJ2-3; weak D call: TRBD1 (6 bases). Germline V lookup: CDR1 SGHNT, CDR2 YYREEE (reference sequence). The V end lost 1 base, the J end lost 3 bases, and 9 bases lay between the germline ends. This CDR3 is built from 14 residues. DNA for the CDR3: TGTGCCAGCAGCTTGACAGGGCGAACAGATACGCAGTATTTT. Amino acid sequence: CASSLTGRTDTQYF.

This chain connects TRBV3-1 (or the pseudogene TRBV3-2) to TRBJ2-2, with D possibly TRBD2 on 6 matching bases. The V end lost 1 base, the J end lost 2 bases, and 11 bases lay between the germline ends. Per the germline V gene, CDR1 is LGHDT and CDR2 is YNNKEL (reference sequence). The CDR3 sequence is 16 residues long. The CDR3 sequence: CASSQGLASNTGELFF. CDR3 in DNA: TGTGCCAGCAGCCAAGGGCTAGCGAGCAACACCGGGGAGCTGTTTTTT.

The chain joins TRBV7-9 to TRBJ1-3; D ambiguous. With 8 bases removed from V and 7 bases from J, the gap between germline ends came to 9 bases. The germline V gene has CDR1 SEHNR and CDR2 FQNEAQ (reference sequence). The CDR3 has 11 residues. The CDR3 reads CASVLGNTIYF. CDR3 coding DNA: TGTGCCAGCGTTCTGGGGAACACCATATATTTT.

V gene TRBV2 combines with J gene TRBJ1-4; tentative D call: TRBD1 (6 bases). Germline-derived CDR1 and CDR2 are SNHLY and FYNNEI. CDR3 length equals 14 residues. V shed 5 bases and J shed 4 bases, with 11 bases lying between them. DNA of the CDR3: TGTGCCAGCAGTCGGGGAGGGGGTAATGAAAAACTGTTTTTT. Amino acid sequence: CASSRGGGNEKLFF.

There are a few counts of this clone. The chain employs TRBV7-8 and TRBJ1-6; D remains ambiguous. Per germline, CDR1 SGHVS and CDR2 FQNEAQ. Trimming shortened V by 1 base and J by 3 bases, and 7 bases separated the two germline ends. CDR3 length: 15 residues. CDR3 loop: CASSLERVYNSPLHF. The DNA of the CDR3 is TGTGCCAGCAGCTTAGAACGGGTCTATAATTCACCCCTCCACTTT.

Notes on this clone: One end of the junction is discordant with germline, which a read error may explain. The V call is TRBV7-6, the J call TRBJ2-7; D is unresolved. CDR3 length equals 16 residues. The germline CDR1 and CDR2 sequences are SGHVS and FNYEAQ. CDR3 nucleotides: TGTGCCAGCAGCTTAGCGCTTGGCCGAGCCTCCGACGAGCAGTACTTC. It encodes CASSLALGRASDEQYF.

Note on this clone: The same CDR3 is also encoded by other DNA sequences in this sample. CDR3 protein: CASSGTGDPYNEQFF. The CDR3 bases are TGTGCCAGCAGCGGAACGGGCGATCCATACAATGAGCAGTTCTTC. The chain couples TRBV5-4 to TRBJ2-1; D gene ambiguous. Germline V gives CDR1 SGHNT, CDR2 YYREEE (reference sequence). The CDR3 runs to 15 residues. V was shortened by 4 bases and J by 4 bases, with 15 bases between the two germline ends.

CDR3 in amino acids: CASSFTGTGLISNQPQHF. CDR3 nucleotides: TGTGCCAGCAGTTTCACCGGGACAGGGCTCATTAGCAATCAGCCCCAGCATTTT. The chain uses TRBV6-2 or TRBV6-3 and TRBJ1-5, with 9 nucleotides matching TRBD1. The CDR3 consists of 18 residues. Germline CDR1 MNHEY, CDR2 SVGEGT. V shed 4 bases, J shed 0 bases, and the junction held 10 bases outside the gene matches.

The V and J genes are TRBV7-2 and TRBJ2-1; the match to TRBD1 covers 7 bases. The CDR3 sequence is 17 residues long. Germline assignment: CDR1 SGHTA and CDR2 FQGNSA. J was trimmed by 0 bases and V by 1 base; bases with no gene match: 6. The CDR3 region is CASSLVGQHSSYNEQFF. The CDR3 DNA follows: TGTGCCAGCAGCTTAGTGGGACAGCATAGCTCCTACAATGAGCAGTTCTTC.

This clone was detected once. The chain joins TRBV3-1 (or the pseudogene TRBV3-2) to TRBJ2-5, with TRBD2 as a possible D gene (6 bases). Germline V gives CDR1 LGHDT, CDR2 YNNKEL (reference sequence). This CDR3 is 15 amino acids long. The ends were cut back, 4 bases at V and 2 bases at J, with 14 bases in the middle. The CDR3 DNA sequence: TGTGCCAGCAGCCCTGCTGTAGCGGTTCAAGAGACCCAGTACTTC. Translated, it gives CASSPAVAVQETQYF.

CDR3 in amino acids: CASSQASLRLGDTQYF. The CDR3 coding sequence is TGTGCCAGCAGCCAAGCGTCGTTGCGTTTGGGAGATACGCAGTATTTT. The V gene is TRBV3-1 (or the pseudogene TRBV3-2), the J gene TRBJ2-3; no firm D call. V dropped 1 base and J dropped 5 bases, with 16 bases sitting between them. The CDR3 contains 16 residues. Germline CDR1 and CDR2: LGHDT and YNNKEL (reference sequence).